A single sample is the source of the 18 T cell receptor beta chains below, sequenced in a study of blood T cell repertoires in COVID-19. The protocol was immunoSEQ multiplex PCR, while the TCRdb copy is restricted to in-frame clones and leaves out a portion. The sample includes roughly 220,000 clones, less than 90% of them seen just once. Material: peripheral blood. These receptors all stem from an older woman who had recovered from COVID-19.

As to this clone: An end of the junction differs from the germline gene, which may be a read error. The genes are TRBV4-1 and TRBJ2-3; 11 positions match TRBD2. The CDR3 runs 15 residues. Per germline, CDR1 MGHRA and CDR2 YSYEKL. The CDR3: CASSQPSLAGGSRIF. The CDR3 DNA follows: TGCGCCAGCAGCCAACCCAGCCTAGCGGGGGGCTCACGGATTTTT.

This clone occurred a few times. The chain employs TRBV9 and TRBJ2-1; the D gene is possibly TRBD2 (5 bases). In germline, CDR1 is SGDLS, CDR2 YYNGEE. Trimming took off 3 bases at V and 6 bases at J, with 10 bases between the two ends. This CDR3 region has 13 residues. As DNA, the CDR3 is TGTGCCAGCAGCGAACGGACTTTCAATGAGCAGTTCTTC. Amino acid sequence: CASSERTFNEQFF.

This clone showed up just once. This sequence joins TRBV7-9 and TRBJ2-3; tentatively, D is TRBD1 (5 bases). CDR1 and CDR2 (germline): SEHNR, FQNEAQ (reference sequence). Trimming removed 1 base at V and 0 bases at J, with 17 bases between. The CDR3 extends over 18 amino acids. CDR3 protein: CASSLERQGLGSTDTQYF. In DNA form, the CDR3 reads TGTGCCAGCAGCTTAGAGAGGCAGGGCCTGGGGAGCACAGATACGCAGTATTTT.

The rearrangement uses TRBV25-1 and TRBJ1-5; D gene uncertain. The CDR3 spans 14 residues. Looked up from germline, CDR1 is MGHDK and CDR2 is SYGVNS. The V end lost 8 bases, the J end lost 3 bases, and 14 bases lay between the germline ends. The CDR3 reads CASSPGGNNQPQHF. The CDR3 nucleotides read TGTGCCAGCTCCCCCGGCGGTAACAATCAGCCCCAGCATTTT.

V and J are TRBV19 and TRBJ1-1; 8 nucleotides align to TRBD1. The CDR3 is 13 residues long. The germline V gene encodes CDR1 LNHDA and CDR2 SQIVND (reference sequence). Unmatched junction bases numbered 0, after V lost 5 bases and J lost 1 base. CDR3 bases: TGTGCCAGTAGTGACAGGGGGAACACTGAAGCTTTCTTT. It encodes CASSDRGNTEAFF.

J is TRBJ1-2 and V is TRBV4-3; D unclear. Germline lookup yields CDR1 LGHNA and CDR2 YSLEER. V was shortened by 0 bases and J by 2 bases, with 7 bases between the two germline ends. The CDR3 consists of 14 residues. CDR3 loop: CASSQDNQNYGYTF. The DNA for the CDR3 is TGCGCCAGCAGCCAAGATAACCAGAACTATGGCTACACCTTC.

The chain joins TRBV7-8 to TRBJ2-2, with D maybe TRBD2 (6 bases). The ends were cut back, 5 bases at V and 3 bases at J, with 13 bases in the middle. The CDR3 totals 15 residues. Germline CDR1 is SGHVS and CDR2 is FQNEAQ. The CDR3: CASSPGDGDTGELFF. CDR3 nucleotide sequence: TGTGCCAGCAGCCCGGGGGACGGGGACACCGGGGAGCTGTTTTTT.

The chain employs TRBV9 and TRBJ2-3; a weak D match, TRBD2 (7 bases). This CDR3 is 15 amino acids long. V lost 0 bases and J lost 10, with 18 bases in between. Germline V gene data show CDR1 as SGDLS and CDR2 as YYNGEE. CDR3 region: CASSVADGGPVPQYF. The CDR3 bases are TGTGCCAGCAGCGTAGCGGACGGGGGGCCCGTGCCGCAGTATTTT. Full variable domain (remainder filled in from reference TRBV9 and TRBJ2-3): DSGVTQTPKHLITATGQRVTLRCSPRSGDLSVYWYQQSLDQGLQFLIQYYNGEERAKGNILERFSAQQFPDLHSELNLSSLELGDSALYFCASSVADGGPVPQYFGPGTRLTVL.

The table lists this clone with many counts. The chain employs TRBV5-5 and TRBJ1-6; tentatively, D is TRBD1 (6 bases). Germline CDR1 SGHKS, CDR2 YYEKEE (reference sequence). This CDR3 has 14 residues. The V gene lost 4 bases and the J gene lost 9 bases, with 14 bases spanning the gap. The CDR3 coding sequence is TGTGCCAGCAGCCGAACAGGGACGGGTTCACCCCTCCACTTT. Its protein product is CASSRTGTGSPLHF.

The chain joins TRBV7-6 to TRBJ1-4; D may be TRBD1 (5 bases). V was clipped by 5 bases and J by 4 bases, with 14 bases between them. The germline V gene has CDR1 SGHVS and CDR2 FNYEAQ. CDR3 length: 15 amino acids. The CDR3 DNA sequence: TGTGCCAGCAGCCCGACGCACAGGATTAATGAAAAACTGTTTTTT. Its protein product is CASSPTHRINEKLFF.

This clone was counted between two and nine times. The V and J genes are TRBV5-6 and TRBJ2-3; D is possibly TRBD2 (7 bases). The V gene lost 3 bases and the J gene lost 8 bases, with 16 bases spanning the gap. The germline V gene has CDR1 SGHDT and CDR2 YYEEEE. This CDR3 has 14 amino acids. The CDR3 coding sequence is TGTGCCAGCAGCTCGGGACTCGGGGGGCTTACGCAGTATTTT. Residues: CASSSGLGGLTQYF.

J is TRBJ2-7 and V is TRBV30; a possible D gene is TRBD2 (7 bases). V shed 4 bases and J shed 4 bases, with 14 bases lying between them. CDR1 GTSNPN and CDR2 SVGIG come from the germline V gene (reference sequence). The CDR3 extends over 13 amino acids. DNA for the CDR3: TGTGCCTGGACAGAAAGGGGGGGGTACGAGCAGTACTTC. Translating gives CAWTERGGYEQYF.

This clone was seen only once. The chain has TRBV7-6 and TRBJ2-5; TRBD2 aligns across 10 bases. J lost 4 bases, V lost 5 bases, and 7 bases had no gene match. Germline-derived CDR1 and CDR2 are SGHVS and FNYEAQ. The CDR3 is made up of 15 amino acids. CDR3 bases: TGTGCCAGCAGCCAAACGGGACTAGCGAGAGAGACCCAGTACTTC. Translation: CASSQTGLARETQYF.

The CDR3 sequence is CASTLGLAGGKNTGELFF. The CDR3 nucleotides are TGTGCCAGCACCCTTGGACTAGCGGGGGGGAAAAACACCGGGGAGCTGTTTTTT. This sequence joins TRBV7-9 and TRBJ2-2; 15 bases are shared with TRBD2. With V trimmed by 7 bases and J by 2 bases, 8 bases remained unmatched. The CDR3 totals 18 residues. The V gene's germline CDR1 is SEHNR and CDR2 FQNEAQ (reference sequence).

This chain's CDR3 is CASSPRTSGVNEQFF. In nucleotides, the CDR3 is TGTGCCAGCAGCCCACGGACTAGCGGGGTTAATGAGCAGTTCTTC. V gene TRBV13 combines with J gene TRBJ2-1; 12 bases are a match to TRBD2. The V and J ends lost 5 bases and 7 bases, in that order; junction bases with no gene match: 6. The CDR3 spans 15 residues. CDR1 PRHDT and CDR2 FYEKMQ come from the germline V gene (reference sequence).

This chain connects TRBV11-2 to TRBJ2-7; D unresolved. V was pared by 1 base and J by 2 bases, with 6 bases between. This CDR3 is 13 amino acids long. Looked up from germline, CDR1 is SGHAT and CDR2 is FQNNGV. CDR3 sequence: CASSLGATYEQYF. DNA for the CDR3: TGTGCCAGCAGCTTAGGGGCCACCTACGAGCAGTACTTC.

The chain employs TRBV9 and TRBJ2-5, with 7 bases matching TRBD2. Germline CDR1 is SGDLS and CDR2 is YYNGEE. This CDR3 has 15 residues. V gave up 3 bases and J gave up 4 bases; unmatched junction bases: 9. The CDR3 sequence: CASSERLATGETQYF. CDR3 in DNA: TGTGCCAGCAGCGAGAGACTAGCAACGGGAGAGACCCAGTACTTC.

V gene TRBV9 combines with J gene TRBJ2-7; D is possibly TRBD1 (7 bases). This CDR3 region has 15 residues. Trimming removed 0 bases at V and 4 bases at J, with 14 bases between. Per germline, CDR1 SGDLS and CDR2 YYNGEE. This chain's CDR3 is CASSVGVRGVYEQYF. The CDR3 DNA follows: TGTGCCAGCAGCGTAGGAGTCAGGGGGGTTTACGAGCAGTACTTC. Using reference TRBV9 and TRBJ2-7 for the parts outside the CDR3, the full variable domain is DSGVTQTPKHLITATGQRVTLRCSPRSGDLSVYWYQQSLDQGLQFLIQYYNGEERAKGNILERFSAQQFPDLHSELNLSSLELGDSALYFCASSVGVRGVYEQYFGPGTRLTVT.